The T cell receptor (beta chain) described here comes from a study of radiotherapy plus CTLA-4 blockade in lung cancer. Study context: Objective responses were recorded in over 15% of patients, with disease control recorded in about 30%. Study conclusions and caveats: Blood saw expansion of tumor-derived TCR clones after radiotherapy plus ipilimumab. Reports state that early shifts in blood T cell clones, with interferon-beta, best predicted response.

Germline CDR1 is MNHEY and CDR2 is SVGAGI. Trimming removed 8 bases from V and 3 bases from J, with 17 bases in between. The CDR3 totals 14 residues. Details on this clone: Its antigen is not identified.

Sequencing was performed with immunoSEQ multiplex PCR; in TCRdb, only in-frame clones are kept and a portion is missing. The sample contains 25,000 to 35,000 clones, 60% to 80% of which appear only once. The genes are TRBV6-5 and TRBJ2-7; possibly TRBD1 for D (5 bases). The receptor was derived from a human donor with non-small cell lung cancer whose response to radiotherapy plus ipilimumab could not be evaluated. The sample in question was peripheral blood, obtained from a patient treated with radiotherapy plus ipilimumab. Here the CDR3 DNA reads TGTGCCAGCCGAACCCAGGGAACGAACTACGAGCAGTACTTC. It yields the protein CASRTQGTNYEQYF.